Following are 29 T cell receptor beta chains from one sample sequenced in a study of T cell responses to AZD1222 COVID-19 vaccine. Sequencing was performed with immunoSEQ multiplex PCR; in TCRdb, only in-frame clones are kept and a portion is missing. Counted here are about 150,000 clones, about 89% occurring once; the ten biggest clones make up 1% to 1.5%. Source: peripheral blood, taken 28 days after the second AZD1222 dose. Receptors originate from an adult who received the AZD1222 COVID-19 vaccine.

This rearrangement joins TRBV19 to TRBJ2-7; D is undetermined. The CDR3 contains 15 residues. CDR1 and CDR2 (germline): LNHDA, SQIVND (reference sequence). V was clipped by 0 bases and J by 3 bases, with 12 bases between them. CDR3 sequence (DNA): TGTGCCAGTAGTATAGATAGTCAGCAAATCTACGAGCAGTACTTC. As protein: CASSIDSQQIYEQYF.

V and J are TRBV15 and TRBJ2-5; D is possibly TRBD2 (5 bases). The ends were cut back, 1 base at V and 5 bases at J, with 8 bases in the middle. This CDR3 has 13 residues. Germline assignment: CDR1 LNHNV and CDR2 YYDKDF (reference sequence). As DNA, the CDR3 is TGTGCCACCAGCAGAGGGCGGGCTGAGACCCAGTACTTC. The encoded protein is CATSRGRAETQYF.

The genes are TRBV5-6 and TRBJ1-4, with D perhaps TRBD1 (6 bases). This CDR3 has 16 amino acids. Germline loops: CDR1 SGHDT, CDR2 YYEEEE. Trimming took off 0 bases at V and 4 bases at J, with 13 bases between the two ends. The CDR3 nucleotides read TGTGCCAGCAGCTTGGCAGGGGAGGCAATTAATGAAAAACTGTTTTTT. Translated: CASSLAGEAINEKLFF.

The chain has TRBV6-5 and TRBJ1-1; TRBD1 agrees at 8 bases. V shed 5 bases and J 0 bases; nucleotides not matched to a gene: 5. The CDR3 is made up of 15 amino acids. Germline loops: CDR1 MNHEY, CDR2 SVGAGI. For the CDR3, the DNA is TGTGCCAGCAGTCGGACAGGGATTATGAACACTGAAGCTTTCTTT. Its translation: CASSRTGIMNTEAFF.

The gene calls are TRBV19 and TRBJ1-5; TRBD1 aligns across 7 bases. The germline V gene has CDR1 LNHDA and CDR2 SQIVND (reference sequence). This CDR3 contains 15 residues. Unmatched junction bases numbered 8, after V lost 6 bases and J lost 3 bases. As DNA, the CDR3 is TGTGCCAGTAGACTCCCGGGACAGCCCAATCAGCCCCAGCATTTT. Translating it yields CASRLPGQPNQPQHF.

The chain is built from TRBV28 and TRBJ2-7, with 10 bases that match TRBD1. Germline CDR1 and CDR2: MDHEN and SYDVKM. J lost 4 bases, V lost 5 bases, and 8 bases had no gene match. The length of the CDR3 is 15 residues. The CDR3 loop reads CASSPPGQGWYEQYF. The CDR3 nucleotides are TGTGCCAGCAGTCCGCCGGGACAGGGGTGGTACGAGCAGTACTTC. Using reference TRBV28 and TRBJ2-7 for the parts outside the CDR3, the full variable domain is DVKVTQSSRYLVKRTGEKVFLECVQDMDHENMFWYRQDPGLGLRLIYFSYDVKMKEKGDIPEGYSVSREKKERFSLILESASTNQTSMYLCASSPPGQGWYEQYFGPGTRLTVT.

This sequence joins TRBV25-1 and TRBJ1-2; D is uncertain. V lost 0 bases and J lost 6, with 8 bases in between. Germline V gives CDR1 MGHDK, CDR2 SYGVNS. The CDR3 is 13 amino acids. The CDR3 DNA reads as TGTGCCAGCAGTGAATATGTAGAAAATGGCTACACCTTC. Its protein is CASSEYVENGYTF.

The chain couples TRBV10-3 to TRBJ2-2; possibly TRBD1 for D (5 bases). Trimming shortened V by 7 bases and J by 0 bases, and 9 bases separated the two germline ends. Germline CDR1 ENHRY, CDR2 SYGVKD. The CDR3 extends over 14 amino acids. Here the CDR3 DNA reads TGTGCCATCAAGGACACCACGAACACCGGGGAGCTGTTTTTT. Its protein product is CAIKDTTNTGELFF.

The V call is TRBV3-1 (or the pseudogene TRBV3-2), the J call TRBJ2-1, with 8 bases fitting TRBD2. The CDR3 extends over 14 amino acids. V trimming: 6 bases; J trimming: 8 bases; junction bases outside the gene matches: 9. From germline, CDR1 is LGHDT and CDR2 YNNKEL (reference sequence). The CDR3 spells CASSWTSRGDEQFF. The CDR3 bases are TGTGCCAGCAGTTGGACTAGCCGGGGCGATGAGCAGTTCTTC.

The gene calls are TRBV7-3 and TRBJ2-2; the D is unclear. The CDR3 covers 14 residues. In germline, CDR1 is SGHTA, CDR2 FQGTGA. Trimming removed 2 bases at V and 5 bases at J, with 9 bases between. In nucleotides, the CDR3 is TGTGCCAGCAGCTTATTGCTGGGGACCGGGGAGCTGTTTTTT. It is translated as CASSLLLGTGELFF.

The V and J genes are TRBV19 and TRBJ1-1, with 8 bases identical to TRBD1. This CDR3 spans 15 amino acids. V dropped 8 bases and J dropped 5; count of bases not matched to a gene: 13. Germline CDR1 and CDR2: LNHDA and SQIVND (reference sequence). Here the CDR3 reads CASFTPGTGRTEAFF. The CDR3 bases are TGTGCCAGTTTCACCCCCGGGACAGGAAGAACTGAAGCTTTCTTT.

The chain recombines TRBV18 with TRBJ2-5; no firm D call. Germline assignment: CDR1 KGHSH and CDR2 LQKENI. V lost 3 bases and J 3 bases, leaving 8 bases between the germline ends. CDR3 length: 13 residues. This CDR3 reads CASSPNFEETQYF. The CDR3 DNA is TGTGCCAGCTCACCCAACTTTGAAGAGACCCAGTACTTC.

The chain employs TRBV2 and TRBJ2-5; 7 positions agree with TRBD2. From germline, CDR1 is SNHLY and CDR2 FYNNEI. The J segment lost 6 bases and the V segment lost 6 bases, leaving 19 bases of the junction unmatched. CDR3 length equals 17 residues. The CDR3 DNA sequence: TGTGCCAGCAGGAACCCTCCAAGAGATGGGACTACTAAGACCCAGTACTTC. Residues: CASRNPPRDGTTKTQYF.

Comment on this clone: This sample includes further DNA sequences coding for the same CDR3. The chain carries TRBV12-3 or TRBV12-4 and TRBJ2-7; D is uncertain. The CDR3 is 13 amino acids. The V end lost 3 bases, the J end lost 4 bases, and 10 bases lay between the germline ends. CDR3 coding DNA: TGTGCCAGCAGTTTGGGTGGTTCGTACGAGCAGTACTTC. Its translation: CASSLGGSYEQYF.

This clone was recorded only once. The V and J genes are TRBV20-1 and TRBJ2-7; 9 bases match TRBD1. Germline-derived CDR1 and CDR2 are DFQATT and SNEGSKA (reference sequence). With V trimmed by 6 bases and J by 5 bases, 2 bases remained unmatched. The CDR3 length is 11 residues. CDR3 region: CSARTGDEQYF. CDR3 in DNA: TGCAGTGCAAGGACAGGGGACGAGCAGTACTTC.

A remark on this clone: The missing conserved phenylalanine or tryptophan at the end of this CDR3 makes a read error likely. The CDR3 loop is CAIREDRAHSPLHL. CDR3 DNA sequence: TGTGCCATCAGAGAGGACAGGGCTCACTCACCCCTCCACCTT. The chain carries TRBV10-3 and TRBJ1-6, with TRBD1 matching 8 bases. The CDR3 has 14 amino acids. CDR1 and CDR2 from the germline V gene are ENHRY and SYGVKD. The trim removed 6 bases at V and 10 bases at J, leaving 8 bases unmatched.

Remarks on this clone: Mismatch with germline at one junction end may stem from a read error. The chain has TRBV7-7 and TRBJ2-5; D may be TRBD2 (5 bases). Per the germline V gene, CDR1 is SSHAT and CDR2 is FNYEAQ (reference sequence). There are 16 residues in the CDR3. The CDR3 protein is CASSLSSGLIQETQYF. The CDR3 nucleotides read TGTGCTAGCAGCTTGTCCTCCGGACTGATCCAAGAGACCCAGTACTTC. Full variable domain (remainder filled in from reference TRBV7-7 and TRBJ2-5): GAGVSQSPRYKVTKRGQDVTLRCDPISSHATLYWYQQALGQGPEFLTYFNYEAQPDKSGLPSDRFSAERPEGSISTLTIQRTEQRDSAMYRCASSLSSGLIQETQYFGPGTRLLVL.

The chain uses TRBV4-3 and TRBJ1-6, with TRBD1 as a possible D gene (5 bases). Germline CDR1 and CDR2: LGHNA and YSLEER. This CDR3 contains 16 residues. With 0 bases removed from V and 9 bases from J, the gap between germline ends came to 15 bases. CDR3 nucleotides: TGCGCCAGCAGCCAAGAAGATTGGGGCACAGCTTCACCCCTCCACTTT. Translating it yields CASSQEDWGTASPLHF.

The rearrangement links TRBV27 to TRBJ2-1; TRBD2 aligns across 13 bases. Germline V gene sequence: CDR1 MNHEY, CDR2 SMNVEV (reference sequence). Unmatched junction bases numbered 17, after V lost 4 bases and J lost 8 bases. CDR3 length: 19 amino acids. CDR3: CASSSYMQLGLAGLDEQFF. The CDR3 DNA sequence: TGTGCCAGCAGTTCATATATGCAGCTGGGACTAGCGGGATTGGATGAGCAGTTCTTC.

V and J are TRBV7-2 and TRBJ2-2; TRBD1 matches at 9 bases. CDR3 length: 15 amino acids. V shed 2 bases, J shed 7 bases, and the junction held 5 bases outside the gene matches. In germline, CDR1 is SGHTA, CDR2 FQGNSA. Here the CDR3 reads CASSLSGQGLGELFF. The DNA for the CDR3 is TGTGCCAGCAGCTTATCGGGACAGGGTCTCGGGGAGCTGTTTTTT. Full variable domain (remainder filled in from reference TRBV7-2 and TRBJ2-2): GAGVSQSPSNKVTEKGKDVELRCDPISGHTALYWYRQSLGQGLEFLIYFQGNSAPDKSGLPSDRFSAERTGGSVSTLTIQRTQQEDSAVYLCASSLSGQGLGELFFGEGSRLTVL.

The CDR3 region is CAISESGRSGQPQHF. The CDR3 region has the DNA TGTGCCATCAGTGAGTCGGGCAGGTCGGGTCAGCCCCAGCATTTT. The rearrangement uses TRBV10-3 and TRBJ1-5, with D unresolved. Germline CDR1 ENHRY, CDR2 SYGVKD. V was pared by 0 bases and J by 6 bases, with 12 bases between. The CDR3 extends over 15 amino acids.

The V and J genes are TRBV7-2 and TRBJ2-2; D perhaps matches TRBD2 (5 bases). Deletions cut 3 bases from V and 6 bases from J, with 8 bases between. CDR1 is SGHTA, CDR2 FQGNSA, per germline. The CDR3 loop spans 13 amino acids. The CDR3, as DNA: TGTGCCAGCAGCTTGGAGGATTCCGGGGAGCTGTTTTTT. Encoded protein: CASSLEDSGELFF. The full variable domain, its missing parts supplied by reference TRBV7-2 and TRBJ2-2, is GAGVSQSPSNKVTEKGKDVELRCDPISGHTALYWYRQSLGQGLEFLIYFQGNSAPDKSGLPSDRFSAERTGGSVSTLTIQRTQQEDSAVYLCASSLEDSGELFFGEGSRLTVL.

The chain recombines TRBV5-6 with TRBJ1-1; no firm D call. There are 14 residues in the CDR3. The V and J ends lost 0 bases and 6 bases respectively, with 12 bases between them. Germline V CDR1 and CDR2: SGHDT, YYEEEE. CDR3 nucleotides: TGTGCCAGCAGCTTGGTCCATAGTTCCCCTGAAGCTTTCTTT. Its translation: CASSLVHSSPEAFF.

The V call is TRBV28, the J call TRBJ2-3; D uncertain. Germline V lookup: CDR1 MDHEN, CDR2 SYDVKM. The CDR3 extends over 12 amino acids. Deletions cut 1 base from V and 4 bases from J, with 3 bases between. CDR3: CASSLYADTQYF. CDR3 bases: TGTGCCAGCAGTTTATATGCAGATACGCAGTATTTT.

The chain employs TRBV12-5 and TRBJ2-6; possible D gene TRBD1, 6 bases. This CDR3 spans 16 amino acids. Trimming took off 4 bases at V and 0 bases at J, with 10 bases between the two ends. Germline V lookup: CDR1 LGHNT, CDR2 FRNRAP. The CDR3 sequence: CASGSGVNSGANVLTF. The CDR3 region has the DNA TGTGCTAGTGGTTCAGGGGTGAACTCTGGGGCCAACGTCCTGACTTTC.

This clone came up once. The rearrangement uses TRBV7-9 and TRBJ2-1, with TRBD2 matching over 11 bases. The germline gives CDR1 SEHNR, CDR2 FQNEAQ (reference sequence). The length of the CDR3 is 16 residues. V trimming: 5 bases; J trimming: 5 bases; junction bases outside the gene matches: 8. This CDR3 reads CASSPLPSGRNNEQFF. As DNA, the CDR3 is TGTGCCAGCAGCCCCCTTCCTAGCGGGAGGAACAATGAGCAGTTCTTC.

This chain uses TRBV7-3 with TRBJ1-1; D gene unclear. The V end lost 5 bases, the J end lost 8 bases, and 12 bases lay between the germline ends. Germline V gene data show CDR1 as SGHTA and CDR2 as FQGTGA. This CDR3 region has 12 residues. CDR3 coding DNA: TGTGCCAGCAGCATCTCCGGAGGGGAAGCTTTCTTT. It specifies CASSISGGEAFF. The full variable domain, completed using reference TRBV7-3 and TRBJ1-1, is GAGVSQTPSNKVTEKGKYVELRCDPISGHTALYWYRQSLGQGPEFLIYFQGTGAADDSGLPNDRFFAVRPEGSVSTLKIQRTERGDSAVYLCASSISGGEAFFGQGTRLTVV.

The chain combines TRBV11-2 with TRBJ2-2; D may match TRBD1 or TRBD2 (6 bases each). Germline loops: CDR1 SGHAT, CDR2 FQNNGV. The CDR3 spans 14 residues. V was cut by 3 bases and J by 6 bases, with 11 bases left in between. In DNA, the CDR3 is TGTGCCAGCAGCTTGGAAGGGGGGCCCGGGGAGCTGTTTTTT. It specifies CASSLEGGPGELFF.

The chain couples TRBV6-2 or TRBV6-3 to TRBJ1-2, with D uncertain. This CDR3 region has 11 residues. Germline assignment: CDR1 MNHEY and CDR2 SVGEGT. Trimming shortened V by 5 bases and J by 2 bases, and 3 bases separated the two germline ends. The chain's CDR3 is CASSQNYGYTF. The CDR3 DNA sequence: TGTGCCAGCAGTCAGAACTATGGCTACACCTTC.